This TCR beta chain was recorded in a study of blood T cell repertoires in COVID-19. Study-level information: Material from acute and convalescent COVID-19 was sourced from the United States, Italy and Spain. PBMCs, B-cell-depleted T cells, or T cells were the source of the cDNA or gDNA that made up the material.

V gave up 5 bases and J gave up 4 bases, with 14 bases separating them. The germline V gene has CDR1 MDHEN and CDR2 SYDVKM. The length of the CDR3 is 14 residues. In the original analysis: The assay estimated nucleated cells by amplifying reference gene primers. Here immunoSEQ multiplex PCR was the method, and the copy in TCRdb shows in-frame clones only, minus some. D and trimming come from the DNA, and the V and J calls and clone size come from that table. This table has 410,000 or so clones, approximately 91% appearing once. Patients at the Seattle site were enrolled during active infection and followed longitudinally.

This chain connects TRBV28 to TRBJ1-1; D remains ambiguous. The receptor was derived from a middle-aged woman with COVID-19, enrolled during active disease. The sample was peripheral blood. The CDR3 loop is CASSPREGSTEAFF. CDR3 sequence (DNA): TGTGCCAGCAGTCCACGAGAGGGTTCCACTGAAGCTTTCTTT.